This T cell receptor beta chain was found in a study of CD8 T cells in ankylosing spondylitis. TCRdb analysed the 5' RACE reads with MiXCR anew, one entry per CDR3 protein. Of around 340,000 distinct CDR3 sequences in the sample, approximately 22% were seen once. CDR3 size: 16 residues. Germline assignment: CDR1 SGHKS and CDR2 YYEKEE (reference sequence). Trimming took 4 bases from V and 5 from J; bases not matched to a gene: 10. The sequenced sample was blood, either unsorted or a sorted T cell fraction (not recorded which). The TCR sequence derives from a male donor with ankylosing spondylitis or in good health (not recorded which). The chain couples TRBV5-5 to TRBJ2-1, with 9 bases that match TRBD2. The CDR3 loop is CASSPKVAGENNEQFF. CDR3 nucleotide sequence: TGTGCCAGCAGCCCGAAAGTAGCGGGGGAAAACAATGAGCAGTTCTTC.